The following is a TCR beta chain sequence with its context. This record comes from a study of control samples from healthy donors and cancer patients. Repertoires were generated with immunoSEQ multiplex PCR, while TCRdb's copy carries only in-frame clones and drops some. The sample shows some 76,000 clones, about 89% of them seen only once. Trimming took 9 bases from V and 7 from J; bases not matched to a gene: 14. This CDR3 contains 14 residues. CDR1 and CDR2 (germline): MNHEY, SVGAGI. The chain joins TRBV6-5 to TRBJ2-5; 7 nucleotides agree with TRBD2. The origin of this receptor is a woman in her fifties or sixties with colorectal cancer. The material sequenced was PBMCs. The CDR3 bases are TGTGCCAGTGGGAGGGGTAGCGGTTTCGGGACCCAGTACTTC. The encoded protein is CASGRGSGFGTQYF.